This TCR beta chain was captured by sequencing in a study of cytomegalovirus exposure and HLA in healthy donors. Regarding the study as a whole: TCR association rates varied by HLA locus in a later analysis, with DRB1 highest and HLA-C lowest. A link between a missense DCLRE1C variant and TCR beta V- and J-gene trimming emerged from a later analysis. Upon later analysis, HLA-associated TCR beta chains proved more clonally expanded than other, equally common chains. In all likelihood, a cluster of highly shared sequence variants was a sequencing artifact.

A word on this clone: As yet, its antigen is unknown.

Germline V CDR1 and CDR2: SGHDN, FVKESK. The CDR3 runs 12 residues. V lost 1 base and J lost 9, with 7 bases in between. With 60 Vbeta and 13 Jbeta primers, the PCR was carried out. Some clones are missing from TCRdb's copy, which holds only in-frame ones; the method was immunoSEQ multiplex PCR. There are approximately 190,000 clones in the sample; roughly 80% occur only once, and over 5.5% lies in the top ten. The chain combines TRBV14 with TRBJ2-1; D remains unclear. Sequencing used PBMCs. The sequence was obtained from a man aged 35-49 years in good health and CMV-seropositive. CDR3 in amino acids: CASSQAIGEQFF. CDR3 in DNA: TGTGCCAGCAGCCAAGCTATCGGTGAGCAGTTCTTC. Combining the CDR3 with reference TRBV14 and TRBJ2-1 gives the whole variable domain EAGVTQFPSHSVIEKGQTVTLRCDPISGHDNLYWYRRVMGKEIKFLLHFVKESKQDESGMPNNRFLAERTGGTYSTLKVQPAELEDSGVYFCASSQAIGEQFFGPGTRLTVL.